The 30 T cell receptor beta chains below were found in one sample sequenced in a study of T cells in severe cutaneous drug reactions. Bulk and single-cell libraries used iRepertoire multiplex PCR with TCR subtype-specific primers. TCRdb reprocessed the multiplex PCR reads; each CDR3 protein has one entry and no DNA is given. The sample has over a thousand distinct CDR3 sequences. Sequenced patients had Stevens-Johnson syndrome or toxic epidermal necrolysis caused by carbamazepine. The sequencing sample was made of cells from a skin blister. These receptor sequences come from a human donor with Stevens-Johnson syndrome, a severe cutaneous drug reaction.

In terms of frequency, this clonotype is large. The chain employs TRBV11-3 and TRBJ2-7; TCRdb indicates TRBD2, and absent DNA this call remains unverified. The germline V gene encodes CDR1 SGHNT and CDR2 YENEEA. This CDR3 has 12 residues. This CDR3 reads CASSKDSGEQYF.

This clonotype is called medium-sized based on its frequency. V and J are TRBV4-1 and TRBJ2-1. The CDR3 sequence is 15 residues long. In germline, CDR1 is MGHRA, CDR2 YSYEKL. The CDR3 reads CASSQEGNSYNEQFF.

The rearrangement links TRBV11-2 to TRBJ2-5; TCRdb's D call, TRBD2, is unchecked because there is no DNA. The germline V gene encodes CDR1 SGHAT and CDR2 FQNNGV. This CDR3 comprises 16 residues. The CDR3 is CASSPGTSGGQETQYF.

This clonotype ranks as medium-sized in terms of frequency. V and J are TRBV6-2 or TRBV6-3 and TRBJ2-1. The CDR3 sequence is 16 residues long. The germline V gene encodes CDR1 MNHEY and CDR2 SVGEGT. CDR3: CASSYSMAIQQETQFF.

This clonotype ranks as large in terms of frequency. The chain uses TRBV19 and TRBJ1-2. Germline assignment: CDR1 LNHDA and CDR2 SQIVND (reference sequence). The CDR3 is made up of 15 amino acids. The CDR3 sequence is CASSIYPQTTYGYTF.

This clonotype registers medium-sized by frequency. The chain employs TRBV12-3 or TRBV12-4 and TRBJ2-7; the TRBD1 assignment by TCRdb is unverifiable without DNA. The CDR3 has 15 amino acids. The CDR3 region is CASRLQTGGTYEQYF.

CDR3 residues: CASDRSGNYNEQFF. V gene TRBV6-6 combines with J gene TRBJ2-1; with no DNA, the TCRdb D assignment of TRBD1 cannot be verified. The CDR3 spans 14 residues. Per germline, CDR1 MNHNY and CDR2 SVGAGI (reference sequence).

This clonotype is classed as medium-sized by frequency. This rearrangement joins TRBV20-1 to TRBJ2-2; the TRBD1 assignment by TCRdb is unverifiable without DNA. The CDR3 is made up of 17 amino acids. From germline, CDR1 is DFQATT and CDR2 SNEGSKA (reference sequence). The CDR3 loop is CSARDHDRGQDTGELFF.

This clonotype is identified as large from frequency. The gene calls are TRBV7-9 and TRBJ2-1; TCRdb reports TRBD1, a call that lacks DNA to check it against. Germline V gene lookup returns CDR1 SEHNR and CDR2 FQNEAQ (reference sequence). The CDR3 spans 15 residues. The CDR3 spells CASSLVPPGYNEQFF.

This clonotype registers medium-sized (0.01 to 0.1%) by frequency. The rearrangement links TRBV30 to TRBJ2-1. The CDR3 is made up of 11 amino acids. Germline CDR1 reads GTSNPN; CDR2 reads SVGIG (reference sequence). CDR3 amino acids: CAWKIWDEQFF.

This clonotype is deemed medium-sized by its frequency. This chain links TRBV20-1 with TRBJ2-7; TCRdb's D call, TRBD2, is unchecked because there is no DNA. Germline loops: CDR1 DFQATT, CDR2 SNEGSKA (reference sequence). The CDR3 is 14 amino acids. CDR3 sequence: CSASSRGLSYEQYF.

This clonotype is deemed large by its frequency. The chain recombines TRBV7-2 with TRBJ2-7; checking the TCRdb D call of TRBD2 is not possible without DNA. From germline, CDR1 is SGHTA and CDR2 FQGNSA. The CDR3 is 15 residues long. Here the CDR3 reads CASSLEWTSGYEQYF.

The V call is TRBV7-2, the J call TRBJ2-7; TCRdb indicates TRBD1, and absent DNA this call remains unverified. Germline CDR1 SGHTA, CDR2 FQGNSA. The CDR3 sequence is 15 residues long. The CDR3: CASSRDRDPTYEQYF.

By frequency, this clonotype is large. The V and J genes are TRBV27 and TRBJ2-2; the D call of TRBD1 rests on TCRdb alone, since no DNA is present to check it. There are 15 residues in the CDR3. The V gene's germline CDR1 is MNHEY and CDR2 SMNVEV (reference sequence). The CDR3 reads CASSSGMTGGGELFF.

This clonotype counts as large (0.1 to 1%) by frequency. The rearrangement joins TRBV15 to TRBJ1-2; as DNA is missing, the TRBD1 call by TCRdb cannot be tested. From germline, CDR1 is LNHNV and CDR2 YYDKDF (reference sequence). The CDR3 contains 13 residues. The CDR3 is CATSRGQGLSYTF.

This clonotype is classed as medium-sized by frequency. This chain links TRBV20-1 with TRBJ2-6. CDR3 length: 15 amino acids. Germline loops: CDR1 DFQATT, CDR2 SNEGSKA (reference sequence). The CDR3 loop reads CSARALAAGANVLTF.

Judged by frequency, this clonotype is medium-sized (0.01 to 0.1%). The V call is TRBV30, the J call TRBJ2-6. In germline, CDR1 is GTSNPN, CDR2 SVGIG (reference sequence). This CDR3 is built from 12 residues. The CDR3 sequence is CAWSGVVNVLTF.

By frequency, this clonotype registers medium-sized. The chain couples TRBV20-1 to TRBJ2-7; the D gene TCRdb calls, TRBD2, cannot be checked with no DNA. Germline V gene data show CDR1 as DFQATT and CDR2 as SNEGSKA (reference sequence). The CDR3 consists of 13 residues. The CDR3 protein is CSARVAGVWEQYF.

By frequency, this clonotype registers large. J is TRBJ1-1 and V is TRBV6-1; TCRdb reports TRBD1, a call that lacks DNA to check it against. The CDR3 runs 14 residues. Germline CDR1 and CDR2: MNHNS and SASEGT. The CDR3 loop is CASSELGGHTEAFF.

This sequence joins TRBV11-2 and TRBJ2-7; as DNA is missing, the TRBD1 call by TCRdb cannot be tested. Germline values: CDR1 SGHAT, CDR2 FQNNGV. There are 14 residues in the CDR3. The CDR3 loop reads CASSLSGQIYEQYF.

This rearrangement joins TRBV20-1 to TRBJ1-2; there is no DNA to check the TCRdb D call of TRBD1. The CDR3 consists of 13 residues. Per germline, CDR1 DFQATT and CDR2 SNEGSKA (reference sequence). The CDR3 region is CSGRQSPNYGYTF.

The rearrangement joins TRBV6-1 to TRBJ2-7; TCRdb gives TRBD1 as the D gene, but with no DNA this cannot be confirmed. The CDR3 has 13 residues. The germline V gene encodes CDR1 MNHNS and CDR2 SASEGT. CDR3 amino acids: CASRRWDPYEQYF.

Frequency places this clonotype as large. The chain couples TRBV10-2 to TRBJ1-2; TCRdb proposes TRBD1, but this gene call is untestable without DNA. CDR3 length: 16 amino acids. Germline-derived CDR1 and CDR2 are WSHSY and SAAADI. This CDR3 reads CASSSSPGTGDNGYTF.

V gene TRBV11-3 combines with J gene TRBJ2-1; the TCRdb call, TRBD1, lacks DNA for checking. The CDR3 covers 13 residues. Germline CDR1 and CDR2: SGHNT and YENEEA. The CDR3 sequence: CASSRPGGDEQFF.

In terms of frequency, this clonotype is medium-sized. The chain couples TRBV5-1 to TRBJ1-2. Per germline, CDR1 SGHRS and CDR2 YFSETQ. The CDR3 length is 12 residues. CDR3 sequence reads: CASSRGDYGYTF.

Its frequency marks this clonotype as large. The genes are TRBV12-3 or TRBV12-4 and TRBJ2-4; the D call from TCRdb, TRBD1, cannot be confirmed without DNA. The CDR3 has 13 residues. This CDR3 reads CASTLDRGNIQYF.

The V gene is TRBV12-3 or TRBV12-4, the J gene TRBJ1-3. The CDR3 is 11 residues long. The CDR3 loop reads CASSWDPTIYF.

The gene calls are TRBV7-9 and TRBJ2-7. Germline assignment: CDR1 SEHNR and CDR2 FQNEAQ (reference sequence). The CDR3 consists of 13 residues. The CDR3 region is CASETGSSYEQYF.

The J gene is TRBJ1-1, the V gene TRBV19. Germline CDR1 reads LNHDA; CDR2 reads SQIVND (reference sequence). The length of the CDR3 is 13 residues. CDR3 amino acids: CASFSFLNTEAFF. The full variable domain, in which reference TRBV19 and TRBJ1-1 provide the parts outside the CDR3, is DGGITQSPKYLFRKEGQNVTLSCEQNLNHDAMYWYRQDPGQGLRLIYYSQIVNDFQKGDIAEGYSVSREKKESFPLTVTSAQKNPTAFYLCASFSFLNTEAFFGQGTRLTVV.

Considering frequency, this clonotype is large. V usage is TRBV29-1 and J usage is TRBJ2-4. CDR1 is SQVTM, CDR2 ANQGSEA, per germline. This CDR3 has 11 residues. CDR3 sequence: CSVGFANIQYF.